The 5 T cell receptor beta chains below come from one sample, sequenced in a study of human CD4 T cells and Enterobacteriaceae. After 6-7 days, proliferating activated T cells were FACS-sorted as CFSE-low CD25+ ICOS+ cells. At a 2:1 ratio, CFSE-labeled memory CD4+ T cells were cultured with irradiated autologous monocytes pulsed with antigen. The memory gate held CD4+ cells that were not CD45RA+CCR7+CD95- naive cells, over 95% pure. Measured with immunoSEQ multiplex PCR; TCRdb has only the in-frame clones, and not every one. The sample contains roughly 830 clones, roughly 49% of which appear only once. The sample taken for sequencing was bacteria-reactive CD4+ T cells grown in culture. Subset noted: CFSE-low proliferating memory CD4 T cells sorted after in vitro stimulation with a heat-inactivated bacterium or M. tuberculosis lysate. The receptors here all came from a human donor in good health.

The chain uses TRBV21-1 and TRBJ1-4. TRBV21-1 is deemed a pseudogene. The CDR3 is made up of 17 amino acids. CDR3 bases: TGTGCCAGCAGCTCCACCGATAGGAAGGCAACTAATGAAAAACTGTTTTTT. Its translation: CASSSTDRKATNEKLFF.

This clone occurred a few times. The chain uses TRBV28 and TRBJ1-2; the match to TRBD1 covers 10 bases. Unmatched junction bases numbered 7, after V lost 2 bases and J lost 10 bases. Germline V CDR1 and CDR2: MDHEN, SYDVKM. This CDR3 is 14 amino acids long. The CDR3 region has the DNA TGTGCCAGCAGTTTACCCGGGACAGGGGCTTACTACACCTTC. Protein product: CASSLPGTGAYYTF.

This chain joins TRBV7-9 and TRBJ1-1; no clear D. V lost 5 bases to trimming and J lost 1 base, with 8 bases between them. CDR3 size: 13 residues. CDR1 and CDR2 (germline): SEHNR, FQNEAQ (reference sequence). The CDR3 spells CASSREQNTEAFF. The CDR3 coding sequence is TGTGCCAGCAGCCGAGAGCAGAACACTGAAGCTTTCTTT.

This clone was counted only a few times. CDR3 DNA: TGTGCCAGCAGGTACCGGGAGGGCACTGAAGCTTTCTTT. Its protein is CASRYREGTEAFF. The chain recombines TRBV13 with TRBJ1-1; no reliable D call. Per germline, CDR1 PRHDT and CDR2 FYEKMQ (reference sequence). Between the trimmed V and J ends, which lost 6 bases and 4 bases, there was a span of 12 bases. This CDR3 region has 13 residues.

This clone occurred once. The chain combines TRBV11-2 with TRBJ2-7; 13 nucleotides match TRBD2. The CDR3 runs 16 residues. Germline-derived CDR1 and CDR2 are SGHAT and FQNNGV. V shed 5 bases and J 4 bases; nucleotides not matched to a gene: 8. CDR3 in amino acids: CASSRRTSGSAYEQYF. The CDR3 DNA sequence: TGTGCCAGCAGCCGCAGGACTAGCGGGAGTGCTTACGAGCAGTACTTC. The variable domain in full, completed from reference TRBV11-2 and TRBJ2-7, reads EAGVAQSPRYKIIEKRQSVAFWCNPISGHATLYWYQQILGQGPKLLIQFQNNGVVDDSQLPKDRFSAERLKGVDSTLKIQPAKLEDSAVYLCASSRRTSGSAYEQYFGPGTRLTVT.